These 21 T cell receptor beta chains share one sample of origin, sequenced in a study of T cell repertoires in cytomegalovirus infection. No antigens are known for them. TCRdb recomputed calls from the reads with MiXCR, one row per CDR3 protein. The sample carries approximately 500,000 distinct CDR3 sequences, 33% recorded once. The specimen comprised cultured PBMCs, sampled from culture after CMV antigen stimulation. These receptors were taken from a human donor in good health (CMV status not recorded). Some clones in this sample may be carry-over from other donors' samples.

Written as DNA, the CDR3 is TGTGCCAGCAGTTCGCTTCGCGGGGCCAACGTCCTGACTTTC. Translated, it gives CASSSLRGANVLTF. The V and J genes are TRBV27 and TRBJ2-6, with D uncertain. The V gene lost 4 bases and the J gene lost 4 bases, with 8 bases spanning the gap. The CDR3 has 14 residues. CDR1 and CDR2 from the germline V gene are MNHEY and SMNVEV (reference sequence).

This clonotype has more than one count but fewer than ten. V is TRBV7-2 and J is TRBJ2-5; the D call may be TRBD1 or TRBD2 (6 bases each). The germline V gene encodes CDR1 SGHTA and CDR2 FQGNSA. This CDR3 comprises 14 residues. V was trimmed by 5 bases and J by 5 bases, leaving 15 bases between them. The CDR3, as DNA: TGTGCCAGCAGCCTTCTGGGGGGCGCGGAGACCCAGTACTTC. This codes for CASSLLGGAETQYF.

This clonotype was counted a few times. This chain connects TRBV5-1 to TRBJ2-7; no clear D. V lost 7 bases, J lost 4 bases, and 24 bases lay in between. Germline CDR1 SGHRS, CDR2 YFSETQ. CDR3 length: 16 amino acids. Written as DNA, the CDR3 is TGCGCCAGCGACTCATATGCCGGGTTCATCGGGTACGAGCAGTACGTC. Translating it yields CASDSYAGFIGYEQYV.

This sequence joins TRBV24-1 and TRBJ2-5; D possibly matches TRBD1 or TRBD2 (5 bases each). The ends were cut back, 5 bases at V and 0 bases at J, with 9 bases in the middle. This CDR3 region has 14 residues. Germline V lookup: CDR1 KGHDR, CDR2 SFDVKD. DNA of the CDR3: TGTGCCACCAGTGGAGGGGCATACCAAGAGACCCAGTACTTC. Its protein product is CATSGGAYQETQYF.

The rearrangement links TRBV19 to TRBJ1-4, with D perhaps matching TRBD1 (5 bases). The V and J ends lost 5 bases and 2 bases respectively, with 12 bases between them. The CDR3 runs 15 residues. CDR1 is LNHDA, CDR2 SQIVND, per germline (reference sequence). CDR3 coding DNA: TGTGCCAGTAGTTTAGGGACGAGCACTAATGAAAAACTGTTTTTT. It yields the protein CASSLGTSTNEKLFF.

This clonotype was counted only a few times. The rearrangement links TRBV5-4 to TRBJ1-1, with no clear D. Trimming shortened V by 1 base and J by 4 bases, and 8 bases separated the two germline ends. CDR3 length: 13 amino acids. In germline, CDR1 is SGHNT, CDR2 YYREEE (reference sequence). The CDR3 here is CASSLSGITEAFF. The CDR3 DNA is TGTGCCAGCAGCTTGTCGGGGATCACTGAAGCTTTCTTT.

This clonotype has just a few counts. The rearrangement joins TRBV5-1 to TRBJ1-2, with TRBD1 as a possible D gene (6 bases). The CDR3 consists of 14 residues. Germline CDR1 SGHRS, CDR2 YFSETQ. V was shortened by 7 bases and J by 0 bases, with 13 bases between the two germline ends. The CDR3 DNA is TGCGCCAGCCGACAGGACAGTACTAACTATGGCTACACCTTC. Encoded protein: CASRQDSTNYGYTF. Complete variable domain (other parts from reference TRBV5-1 and TRBJ1-2): KAGVTQTPRYLIKTRGQQVTLSCSPISGHRSVSWYQQTPGQGLQFLFEYFSETQRNKGNFPGRFSGRQFSNSRSEMNVSTLELGDSALYLCASRQDSTNYGYTFGSGTRLTVV.

In its sample, this clonotype was seen a few times. V usage is TRBV24-1 and J usage is TRBJ2-2; D is perhaps TRBD2 (6 bases). Trimming removed 7 bases from V and 1 base from J, with 6 bases in between. Germline V gives CDR1 KGHDR, CDR2 SFDVKD. The length of the CDR3 is 13 residues. This chain's CDR3 is CATRRENTGELFF. As DNA, the CDR3 is TGTGCCACCAGGCGGGAGAACACCGGGGAGCTGTTTTTT.

The table lists this clonotype with a few counts. This chain connects TRBV15 to TRBJ2-3, with D possibly being TRBD1 (5 bases). CDR1 LNHNV and CDR2 YYDKDF come from the germline V gene (reference sequence). Trimming pared 6 bases from V and 5 bases from J, leaving 15 bases between. There are 14 residues in the CDR3. As DNA, the CDR3 is TGTGCCACCAGTCCGTCAGGGTTGGGAGATACGCAGTATTTT. Translation gives CATSPSGLGDTQYF.

Only a few counts were recorded for this clonotype. The chain combines TRBV7-2 with TRBJ2-1; D may match TRBD1 or TRBD2 (6 bases each). Germline V lookup: CDR1 SGHTA, CDR2 FQGNSA. V lost 0 bases and J 4 bases, leaving 13 bases between the germline ends. This CDR3 region has 16 residues. CDR3 sequence reads: CASSLAGQGRYNEQFF. The CDR3 DNA is TGTGCCAGCAGCTTAGCTGGGCAGGGGAGGTACAATGAGCAGTTCTTC.

This chain joins TRBV29-1 and TRBJ2-3; no reliable D call. The ends were cut back, 4 bases at V and 2 bases at J, with 4 bases in the middle. CDR1 and CDR2 (germline): SQVTM, ANQGSEA. The CDR3 totals 11 residues. The CDR3 DNA sequence: TGCAGCGTTGGGGCCACAGATACGCAGTATTTT. It is translated as CSVGATDTQYF.

This clonotype was seen a handful of times. The V call is TRBV6-2 or TRBV6-3, the J call TRBJ1-6, with 7 bases matching TRBD1. V lost 6 bases, J lost 5 bases, and 4 bases stayed unmatched. CDR1 and CDR2 (germline): MNHEY, SVGEGT. The CDR3 is made up of 14 amino acids. The CDR3 coding sequence is TGTGCCAGCAGAAGGGACAGTGATAATTCACCCCTCCACTTT. This translates into CASRRDSDNSPLHF.

The chain is built from TRBV10-2 and TRBJ2-7; D gene ambiguous. Trimming pared 4 bases from V and 3 bases from J, leaving 10 bases between. The CDR3 runs to 13 residues. The germline V gene has CDR1 WSHSY and CDR2 SAAADI. CDR3 DNA sequence: TGCGCCAGCAGTGGTCTGCCCAGCTACGAGCAGTACTTC. Protein sequence: CASSGLPSYEQYF.

The chain is built from TRBV11-2 and TRBJ1-1; D is unclear. CDR3 length: 16 amino acids. Trimming stripped 5 bases from V and 0 bases from J, with 16 bases between. CDR1 and CDR2 (germline): SGHAT, FQNNGV. The CDR3 nucleotides read TGTGCCAGCAGCCCCTGGGAAGGGTCCATGAACACTGAAGCTTTCTTT. Protein product: CASSPWEGSMNTEAFF. Supplemented by reference TRBV11-2 and TRBJ1-1, the full variable domain reads EAGVAQSPRYKIIEKRQSVAFWCNPISGHATLYWYQQILGQGPKLLIQFQNNGVVDDSQLPKDRFSAERLKGVDSTLKIQPAKLEDSAVYLCASSPWEGSMNTEAFFGQGTRLTVV.

The sample holds a few counts of this clonotype. CDR3 DNA sequence: TGTGCCAGCAGCTTAATTGGGACAGCGACGGAGACCCAGTACTTC. Its translation is CASSLIGTATETQYF. The V call is TRBV7-2, the J call TRBJ2-5, with 7 bases identical to TRBD1. The germline V gene encodes CDR1 SGHTA and CDR2 FQGNSA. The CDR3 is 15 residues long. After removal of 2 bases from V and 5 bases from J, the junction contained 8 bases not matched to a gene.

The CDR3 loop is CASRPHLDNEQFF. Written as DNA, the CDR3 is TGTGCCAGCAGACCCCACCTTGACAATGAGCAGTTCTTC. This chain joins TRBV3-1 and TRBJ2-1; D is unresolved. The CDR3 has 13 residues. CDR1 and CDR2 from the germline V gene are LGHDT and YNNKEL (reference sequence). V lost 6 bases to trimming and J lost 5 bases, with 11 bases between them.

The chain couples TRBV2 to TRBJ2-5; 8 positions agree with TRBD2. V gave up 4 bases and J gave up 2 bases; unmatched junction bases: 6. The germline CDR1 and CDR2 sequences are SNHLY and FYNNEI. This CDR3 is 15 amino acids long. CDR3 sequence (DNA): TGTGCCAGCAGTGGCGCGGGAGGTTCACAAGAGACCCAGTACTTC. The encoded protein is CASSGAGGSQETQYF.

This chain uses TRBV6-5 with TRBJ1-2; 8 bases are shared with TRBD1. Trimming cost V 5 bases and J 5 bases; bases outside gene matches: 7. Germline V gene lookup returns CDR1 MNHEY and CDR2 SVGAGI. The CDR3 has 14 amino acids. CDR3 in DNA: TGTGCCAGCAGTCTTACAGGGGGGAAATATGGCTACACCTTC. Residues: CASSLTGGKYGYTF.

V gene TRBV27 combines with J gene TRBJ2-1; no firm D call. CDR3 length: 11 residues. Trimming took 4 bases from V and 14 from J, leaving 12 bases between them. From germline, CDR1 is MNHEY and CDR2 SMNVEV (reference sequence). The chain's CDR3 is CASSSLLGEFF. In DNA form, the CDR3 reads TGTGCCAGCAGTTCTTTGCTAGGAGAGTTCTTC.

This clonotype was counted between two and nine times. The J gene is TRBJ1-2, the V gene TRBV6-2 or TRBV6-3; no reliable D call. The germline V and J ends were trimmed by 8 bases and 8 bases, with 15 bases remaining between them. The germline V gene has CDR1 MNHEY and CDR2 SVGEGT. CDR3 length equals 12 residues. CDR3 DNA sequence: TGTGCCAGCCTTTCCAGAGGGTTCGGCTACACCTTC. Its protein is CASLSRGFGYTF.

The V call is TRBV20-1, the J call TRBJ1-1; D not certain. The CDR3 length is 12 residues. CDR1 is DFQATT, CDR2 SNEGSKA, per germline (reference sequence). Trimming shortened V by 7 bases and J by 2 bases, and 11 bases separated the two germline ends. The CDR3 nucleotides read TGCAGTGGGGTGTTGGAAAACACTGAAGCTTTCTTT. This encodes CSGVLENTEAFF.